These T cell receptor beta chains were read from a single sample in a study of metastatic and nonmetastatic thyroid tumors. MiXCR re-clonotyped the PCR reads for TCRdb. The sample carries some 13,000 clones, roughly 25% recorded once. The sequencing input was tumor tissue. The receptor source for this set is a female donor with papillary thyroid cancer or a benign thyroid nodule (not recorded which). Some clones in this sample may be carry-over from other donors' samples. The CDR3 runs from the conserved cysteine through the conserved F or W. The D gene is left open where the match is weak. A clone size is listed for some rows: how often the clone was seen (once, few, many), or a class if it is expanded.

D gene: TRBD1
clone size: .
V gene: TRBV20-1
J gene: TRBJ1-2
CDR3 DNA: TGCAGTGCTAGAGATAGGGACAGCGCTAACTATGGCTACACCTTC
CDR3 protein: CSARDRDSANYGYTF

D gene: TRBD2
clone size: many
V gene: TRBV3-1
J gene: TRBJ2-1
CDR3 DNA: TGTGCCAGCAGCCAAGCCCGGACTAGCTTTGGTGAGCAGTTCTTC
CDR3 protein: CASSQARTSFGEQFF

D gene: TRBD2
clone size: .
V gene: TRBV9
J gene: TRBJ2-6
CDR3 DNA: TGTGCCAGCAGCTCCGGACTAGCGGGGTCCTCTGGGGCCAACGTCCTGACCTTC
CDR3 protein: CASSSGLAGSSGANVLTF

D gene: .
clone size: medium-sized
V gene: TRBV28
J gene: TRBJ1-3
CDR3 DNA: TGTGCCAGCACGGCCAGGGTAGACACCATATATTTT
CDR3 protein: CASTARVDTIYF

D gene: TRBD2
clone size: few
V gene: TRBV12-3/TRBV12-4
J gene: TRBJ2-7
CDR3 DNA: TGTGCCAGCAGTCCCGGGACTAGCGGGAGAATAGTTTACGAGCAGTACTTC
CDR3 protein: CASSPGTSGRIVYEQYF

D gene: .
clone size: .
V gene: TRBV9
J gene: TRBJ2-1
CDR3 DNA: TGTGCCATCTCCCTAGTGGTCGGCAATGAGCAGTTCTTC
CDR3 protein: CAISLVVGNEQFF

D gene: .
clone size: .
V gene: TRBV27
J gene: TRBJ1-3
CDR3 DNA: TGTGCCAGCAAGTCCGGCTCTGGAAACACCATATATTTT
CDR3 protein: CASKSGSGNTIYF

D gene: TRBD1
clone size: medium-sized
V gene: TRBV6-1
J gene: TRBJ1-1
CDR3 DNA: TGTGCCAGCAGTGCACGACAGGGCGCGAACACTGAAGCTTTCTTT
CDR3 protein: CASSARQGANTEAFF

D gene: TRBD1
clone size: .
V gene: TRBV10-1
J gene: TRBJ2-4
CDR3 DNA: TGCGCCAGCAGCCGAACAGGGGCAGGGTACATTCAGTACTTC
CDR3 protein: CASSRTGAGYIQYF

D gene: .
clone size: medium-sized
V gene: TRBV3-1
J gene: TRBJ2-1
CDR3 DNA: TGTGCCAGCAGCCAAGAGCCGAATATAGCGTATGAGCAGTTCTTC
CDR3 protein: CASSQEPNIAYEQFF

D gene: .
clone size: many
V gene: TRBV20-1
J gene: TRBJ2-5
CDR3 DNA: TGCAGTGCTAGAGATGGACGGGAGAGGGAGACCCAGTACTTC
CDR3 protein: CSARDGRERETQYF

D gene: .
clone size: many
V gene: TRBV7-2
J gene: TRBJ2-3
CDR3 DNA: TGTGCCAGCAGCCTCGCTAGCATGGATACGCAGTATTTT
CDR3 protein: CASSLASMDTQYF

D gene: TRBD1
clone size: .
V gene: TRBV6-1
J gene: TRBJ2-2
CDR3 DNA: TGTGCCAGCAGTGAAGAATACGGGACAGGGCCCGGGGAGCTGTTTTTT
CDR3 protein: CASSEEYGTGPGELFF

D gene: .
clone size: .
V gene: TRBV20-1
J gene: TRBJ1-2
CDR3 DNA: TGCAGTTCTAGTGGATGGGTGGGAGGCCACACCTTC
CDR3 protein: CSSSGWVGGHTF

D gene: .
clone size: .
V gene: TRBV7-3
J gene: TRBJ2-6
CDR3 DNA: TGTGCCAGCAGCTTAAGTCAGCCAGGTCTGTCTCCCTCTGGGGCCAACGTCCTGACTTTC
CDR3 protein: CASSLSQPGLSPSGANVLTF

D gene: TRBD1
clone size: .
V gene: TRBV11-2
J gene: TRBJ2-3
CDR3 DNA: TGTGCCAGCAGCGCCCGGACAGGGGGCACAGATACGCAGTATTTT
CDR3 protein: CASSARTGGTDTQYF

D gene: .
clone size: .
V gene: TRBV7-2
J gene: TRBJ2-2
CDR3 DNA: TGTGCCAGCAGCTTAGCCTACACCGGGGAGCTGTTTTTT
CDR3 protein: CASSLAYTGELFF

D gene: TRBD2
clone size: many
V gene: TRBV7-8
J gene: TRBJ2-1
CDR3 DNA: TGTGCCAGCAGCACGTCCGGGAGGGCGGGGAATGAGCAGTTCTTC
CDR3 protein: CASSTSGRAGNEQFF

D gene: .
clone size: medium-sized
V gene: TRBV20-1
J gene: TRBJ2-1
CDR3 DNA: TGCAGTGCTACCGGGTCCCGAAATGAGCAGTTCTTC
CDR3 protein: CSATGSRNEQFF

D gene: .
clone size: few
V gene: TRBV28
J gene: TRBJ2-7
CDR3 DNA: TGTGCCAGCAGTTTGCCGGGAGAAGGCGCCCACGAGCAGTACTTC
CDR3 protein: CASSLPGEGAHEQYF

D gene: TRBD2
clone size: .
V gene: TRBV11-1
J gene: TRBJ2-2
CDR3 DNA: TGTGCCAGCAGCTCGTGGACTAGCGGGAGGGCGAGGACCGGGGAGCTGTTTTTT
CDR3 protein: CASSSWTSGRARTGELFF

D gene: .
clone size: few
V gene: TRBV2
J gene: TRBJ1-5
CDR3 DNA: TGTGCCAGCAGAGAGGTAGCTCACGATCAGCCCCAGCATTTT
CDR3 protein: CASREVAHDQPQHF

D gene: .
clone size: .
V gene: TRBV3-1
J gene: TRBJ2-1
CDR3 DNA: TGTGCCAGCATCCAAGGGGGCGGGAGTTTTCGATTCTTC
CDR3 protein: CASIQGGGSFRFF

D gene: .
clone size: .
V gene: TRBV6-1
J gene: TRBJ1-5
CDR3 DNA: TGTGCCAGCAATGAAAGGAGTGGCAATCAGCCCCAGCATTTT
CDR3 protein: CASNERSGNQPQHF

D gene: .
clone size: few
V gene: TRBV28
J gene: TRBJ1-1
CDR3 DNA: TGTGCCAGCGTCGCCCGGCGGTCGGCTCCGAACACTGAAGCTTTCTTT
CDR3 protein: CASVARRSAPNTEAFF

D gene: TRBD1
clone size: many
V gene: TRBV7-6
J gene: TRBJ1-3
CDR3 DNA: TGTGCCAGCAGCTCGGACAGGGGGGGGACCACCATATATTTT
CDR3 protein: CASSSDRGGTTIYF

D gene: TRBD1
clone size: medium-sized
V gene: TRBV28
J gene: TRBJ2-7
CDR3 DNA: TGTGCCAGCAGCCTCCAACTGGGACAGGGAACCTACGAGCAGTACTTC
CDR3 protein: CASSLQLGQGTYEQYF

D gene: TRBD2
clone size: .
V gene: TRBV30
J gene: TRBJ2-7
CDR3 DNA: TGTGCCTGGAGTGGACCTGGGACTAGCGGTGTAGAGCAGTACTTC
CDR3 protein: CAWSGPGTSGVEQYF

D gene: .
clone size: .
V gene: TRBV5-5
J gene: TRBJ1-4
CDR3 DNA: TGTGCCAGCAGCTCCGGGACGTCGAATGAAAAACTGTTTTTT
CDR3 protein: CASSSGTSNEKLFF

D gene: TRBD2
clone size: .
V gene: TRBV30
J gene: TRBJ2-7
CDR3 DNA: TGTGCCTGGAGGGGGACTAGCGGAACCTACGAGCAGTACTTC
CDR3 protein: CAWRGTSGTYEQYF

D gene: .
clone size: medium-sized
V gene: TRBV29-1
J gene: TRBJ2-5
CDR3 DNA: TGCAGCGTCCAAGGAGGGTGGCAAGAGACCCAGTACTTC
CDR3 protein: CSVQGGWQETQYF

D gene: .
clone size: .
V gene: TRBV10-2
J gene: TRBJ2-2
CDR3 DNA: TGCGCCAGGCAGGAGGCAGGGAGGACCGGTGAGCTGTTTTTT
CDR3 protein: CARQEAGRTGELFF

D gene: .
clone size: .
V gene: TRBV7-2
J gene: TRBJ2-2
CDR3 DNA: TGTGCCAGCAGCTTAGAAGGGAACACCGGGGAGCTGTTTTTT
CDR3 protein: CASSLEGNTGELFF